This entry lists 7 T cell receptor beta chains sequenced from one sample in a study of blood T cell repertoires in COVID-19. Profiled with immunoSEQ multiplex PCR; TCRdb holds only in-frame clones, not every one. The data hold some 150,000 clones, with around 85% observed a single time. The sequenced sample consisted of peripheral blood. The receptor source for this set is a woman aged 55 to 70 with COVID-19, enrolled during active disease.

The V gene is TRBV6-6, the J gene TRBJ2-5, with 8 bases fitting TRBD2. The CDR3 is made up of 16 amino acids. The junction had 4 bases not matched to a gene; V was cut back by 0 bases and J by 1 base. Germline CDR1 and CDR2: MNHNY and SVGAGI (reference sequence). CDR3 coding DNA: TGTGCCAGCAGTTACTCAGGCCTAGCGGGCCAAGAGACCCAGTACTTC. Encoded protein: CASSYSGLAGQETQYF.

The chain uses TRBV28 and TRBJ1-2, with TRBD1 matching 12 bases. V lost 6 bases to trimming and J lost 5 bases; unmatched junction nucleotides: 7. The CDR3 spans 15 residues. The germline V gene encodes CDR1 MDHEN and CDR2 SYDVKM. The CDR3 here is CASREGQGARYGYTF. The CDR3 DNA reads as TGTGCCAGCAGAGAGGGACAGGGGGCAAGATATGGCTACACCTTC.

CDR3 DNA: TGTGCGTTAAACCCAGGGGGAACCTACGAGCAGTACTTC. Translation: CALNPGGTYEQYF. This chain links TRBV6-5 with TRBJ2-7; 7 positions agree with TRBD1. CDR1 is MNHEY and CDR2 is SVGAGI in the germline V gene. The CDR3 length is 13 residues.

CDR3 residues: CASSFRGEQFF. CDR3 sequence (DNA): TGTGCCAGCTCATTTCGAGGGGAGCAGTTCTTC. This rearrangement joins TRBV18 to TRBJ2-1, with a tentative D call TRBD2 (5 bases). The CDR3 runs to 11 residues. V lost 5 bases, J lost 10 bases, and 9 bases lay in between. Germline V gene sequence: CDR1 KGHSH, CDR2 LQKENI.

This chain uses TRBV7-2 with TRBJ2-3; 11 bases are a match to TRBD2. CDR1 and CDR2 (germline): SGHTA, FQGNSA. This CDR3 is built from 18 residues. The ends lost 4 bases at V and 0 bases at J; junction bases unmatched: 9. The CDR3 is CASSSPNRLAGSTDTQYF. The CDR3, as DNA: TGTGCCAGCAGCTCCCCAAATCGACTAGCGGGAAGCACAGATACGCAGTATTTT.

V gene TRBV5-4 combines with J gene TRBJ1-1; TRBD1 aligns across 10 bases. The CDR3 covers 16 residues. With V trimmed by 0 bases and J by 5 bases, 7 bases remained unmatched. Germline assignment: CDR1 SGHNT and CDR2 YYREEE (reference sequence). The CDR3 bases are TGTGCCAGCAGCTTGGAAATAAGGACAGGGGGTACTGAAGCTTTCTTT. Residues: CASSLEIRTGGTEAFF.

The gene calls are TRBV6-5 and TRBJ1-2; TRBD1 is a possible D gene (6 bases). The V and J ends lost 2 bases and 2 bases respectively, with 12 bases between them. The CDR3 loop spans 15 amino acids. The germline gives CDR1 MNHEY, CDR2 SVGAGI. The CDR3 sequence is CASSYRNRENYGYTF. In nucleotides, the CDR3 is TGTGCCAGCAGTTACCGAAACAGGGAAAACTATGGCTACACCTTC.